Listed below are T cell receptor beta chains from one sample, sequenced in a study of shared T cell receptors in the human thymus. The data were produced by immunoSEQ multiplex PCR, yet TCRdb's version contains in-frame clones alone and is incomplete. The sample gives about 380,000 clones, around 95% of which show up once; roughly 0.021% is in the top ten. What was sequenced was thymocytes. The receptors stem from a human donor. Both conserved end residues are part of each CDR3. A D gene is named only where the DNA matches it firmly. Expanded clones get a size class; other rows say once, few or many, or leave the size out.

D gene | J gene | V gene | clone size | CDR3 protein | CDR3 DNA
TRBD2 | TRBJ2-7 | TRBV28 | . | CASSYFRGRVDEQYF | TGTGCCAGCAGCTACTTCCGGGGGAGGGTCGACGAGCAGTACTTC
. | TRBJ1-1 | TRBV6-4 | few | CASSAKGNTEAFF | TGTGCCAGCAGTGCTAAGGGCAACACTGAAGCTTTCTTT
TRBD2 | TRBJ2-4 | TRBV14 | . | CASSTGSGILVAKNIQYF | TGTGCCAGTTCCACGGGTAGCGGGATTCTAGTAGCCAAAAACATTCAGTACTTC
. | TRBJ1-2 | TRBV2 | . | CASSEDGMGYGYTF | TGTGCCAGCAGTGAGGACGGGATGGGCTATGGCTACACCTTC
. | TRBJ2-7 | TRBV6-1 | . | CASSEALRRRWAYEQYF | TGTGCCAGCAGTGAAGCGCTAAGGAGACGGTGGGCCTACGAGCAGTACTTC
. | TRBJ2-5 | TRBV6-5 | . | CASSTMGGGRETQYF | TGTGCCAGCAGTACGATGGGGGGAGGACGAGAGACCCAGTACTTC
TRBD1 | TRBJ1-4 | TRBV9 | . | CASSEGTAVEKLFF | TGTGCCAGCAGCGAAGGGACAGCCGTTGAAAAACTGTTTTTT
TRBD2 | TRBJ2-1 | TRBV28 | . | CASSLSLAGGPTSSYNEQFF | TGTGCCAGCAGTTTATCCCTAGCGGGAGGGCCCACGAGCTCCTACAATGAGCAGTTCTTC
TRBD2 | TRBJ2-2 | TRBV2 | . | CASSIQGGLASNTGELFF | TGTGCCAGCAGTATCCAAGGGGGACTAGCCTCGAACACCGGGGAGCTGTTTTTT
. | TRBJ2-1 | TRBV7-8 | . | CASSFPRDNEQFF | TGTGCCAGCAGCTTCCCCCGGGACAATGAGCAGTTCTTC
. | TRBJ2-1 | TRBV15 | . | CAIDRGGAYNEQFF | TGTGCCATCGATCGAGGGGGGGCCTACAATGAGCAGTTCTTC
TRBD1 | TRBJ2-2 | TRBV7-6 | . | CASSQMDRDTGELFF | TGTGCCAGCAGCCAAATGGACAGGGACACCGGGGAGCTGTTTTTT
. | TRBJ1-1 | TRBV6-1 | . | CASSGDQGKKNTEAFF | TGTGCCAGCAGTGGAGACCAGGGGAAGAAAAACACTGAAGCTTTCTTT
. | TRBJ2-5 | TRBV6-1 | once | CASSPQGWQETQYF | TGTGCCAGCAGTCCTCAGGGATGGCAAGAGACCCAGTACTTC
TRBD1 | TRBJ2-1 | TRBV6-1 | once | CASSEWDREYNEQFF | TGTGCCAGCAGTGAATGGGACAGGGAATACAATGAGCAGTTCTTC
. | TRBJ2-3 | TRBV15 | . | CATSWRRWDSSTDTQYF | TGTGCCACCAGCTGGCGCCGGTGGGACTCTAGCACAGATACGCAGTATTTT
. | TRBJ2-7 | TRBV28 | . | CASYRVREQYF | TGTGCCAGCTACAGGGTAAGGGAGCAGTACTTC
TRBD1 | TRBJ1-2 | TRBV5-1 | . | CASSTSTGGKVNYGYTF | TGCGCCAGCAGCACCTCGACAGGGGGAAAAGTAAACTATGGCTACACCTTC
. | TRBJ1-2 | TRBV2 | . | CASLYSQGANYGYTF | TGTGCCAGCCTCTACTCCCAGGGAGCTAACTATGGCTACACCTTC
. | TRBJ2-1 | TRBV27 | . | CASSLGREYSYNEQFF | TGTGCCAGCAGCTTGGGCCGGGAGTACTCCTACAATGAGCAGTTCTTC
. | TRBJ2-1 | TRBV4-1 | . | CASSQYKDLAENYNEQFF | TGCGCCAGCAGCCAATACAAGGACTTAGCGGAAAATTACAATGAGCAGTTCTTC
. | TRBJ2-1 | TRBV5-1 | few | CASSLAFPPGYNEQFF | TGCGCCAGCAGCTTGGCCTTCCCGCCAGGCTACAATGAGCAGTTCTTC
. | TRBJ2-5 | TRBV5-1 | once | CASSPGLRGPETQYF | TGCGCCAGCAGCCCGGGCCTGCGGGGACCTGAGACCCAGTACTTC
. | TRBJ1-2 | TRBV6-5 | . | CASSYSSSPTGDGYTF | TGTGCCAGCAGTTACTCGAGCTCCCCGACGGGGGATGGCTACACCTTC
TRBD1 | TRBJ2-7 | TRBV18 | . | CASSLDRGGSYEQYF | TGTGCCAGCTCCCTCGACAGGGGGGGCTCCTACGAGCAGTACTTC
TRBD2 | TRBJ2-1 | TRBV4-2 | . | CASSQVRKREEYYNEQFF | TGTGCCAGCAGCCAAGTTAGGAAACGGGAGGAATACTACAATGAGCAGTTCTTC
TRBD2 | TRBJ2-7 | TRBV4-3 | . | CASSQDIAGAYEQYF | TGCGCCAGCAGCCAAGACATAGCGGGAGCCTACGAGCAGTACTTC
. | TRBJ2-2 | TRBV12-2 | . | CASRLPLPWGDEGVCGELFF | TGTGCAAGTCGCTTACCCCTCCCATGGGGGGACGAGGGAGTATGCGGGGAGCTGTTTTTT
. | TRBJ2-7 | TRBV4-2 | . | CASGPSVIRGSYEQYF | TGTGCCAGCGGGCCCTCAGTGATAAGGGGATCCTACGAGCAGTACTTC
. | TRBJ2-1 | TRBV21-1 | . | CASSKVLLPIYNEQFF | TGTGCCAGCAGCAAAGTCCTACTACCGATCTACAATGAGCAGTTCTTC
. | TRBJ2-3 | TRBV19 | . | CASSPLFDTQYF | TGTGCCAGTAGTCCCCTCTTCGATACGCAGTATTTT
. | TRBJ2-7 | TRBV5-4 | . | CASSLLDHVSGGYEQYF | TGTGCCAGCAGCCTTTTGGATCACGTTAGTGGGGGCTACGAGCAGTACTTC
TRBD2 | TRBJ2-1 | TRBV2 | . | CASRTSGRAGEQFF | TGTGCCAGCAGGACTAGCGGGAGAGCGGGTGAGCAGTTCTTC
. | TRBJ2-7 | TRBV6-5 | . | CAVQRSSSTYEQYF | TGTGCCGTCCAAAGATCATCCTCGACGTACGAGCAGTACTTC
. | TRBJ2-7 | TRBV27 | . | CASSLEYSRYEQYF | TGTGCCAGCAGTTTAGAGTACAGTCGGTACGAGCAGTACTTC
. | TRBJ2-7 | TRBV14 | . | CASSQVSGVTYEQYF | TGTGCCAGCAGCCAAGTATCGGGAGTGACCTACGAGCAGTACTTC
TRBD2 | TRBJ2-1 | TRBV5-1 | . | CASSWRLAGDRNEQFF | TGCGCCAGCAGCTGGAGACTAGCGGGAGATAGAAATGAGCAGTTCTTC
. | TRBJ1-2 | TRBV19 | . | CATTWGGGYTF | TGTGCGACGACCTGGGGAGGCGGCTACACCTTC
. | TRBJ2-7 | TRBV6-1 | few | CASSEVAYRGEQYF | TGTGCCAGCAGTGAAGTAGCCTACCGAGGCGAGCAGTACTTC
. | TRBJ1-2 | TRBV4-3 | . | CASSLSGPNYGYTF | TGCGCCAGCAGCCTGTCGGGACCGAACTATGGCTACACCTTC
TRBD1 | TRBJ2-7 | TRBV28 | . | CASSQPGQIYEQYF | TGTGCCAGCAGTCAGCCGGGACAGATCTACGAGCAGTACTTC
TRBD1 | TRBJ1-2 | TRBV5-4 | . | CASNSDRRPYGYTF | TGTGCCAGCAATTCGGACAGGCGCCCCTATGGCTACACCTTC
TRBD1 | TRBJ1-5 | TRBV12-5 | . | CASGLVLGTANQPQHF | TGTGCTAGTGGTTTGGTACTTGGGACAGCTAATCAGCCCCAGCATTTT
. | TRBJ1-1 | TRBV20-1 | . | CSAGNPEAFF | TGCAGTGCTGGGAACCCAGAAGCTTTCTTT
. | TRBJ1-4 | TRBV4-1 | . | CASSPQGDNEKLFF | TGCGCCAGCAGCCCACAGGGTGATAATGAAAAACTGTTTTTT
. | TRBJ2-7 | TRBV28 | . | CASSPPRTTYEQYF | TGTGCCAGCAGTCCTCCCCGGACTACCTACGAGCAGTACTTC
. | TRBJ1-2 | TRBV27 | . | CASSPGTDARYGYTF | TGTGCCAGCAGTCCAGGGACGGATGCTCGCTATGGCTACACCTTC
TRBD2 | TRBJ2-3 | TRBV4-1 | . | CASSQGDRLAGGGDTQYF | TGCGCCAGCAGCCAAGGGGACCGGCTAGCGGGAGGAGGGGATACGCAGTATTTT
. | TRBJ2-2 | TRBV2 | . | CASEGEPVPGELFF | TGTGCCAGTGAGGGGGAGCCAGTTCCCGGGGAGCTGTTTTTT
TRBD2 | TRBJ2-7 | TRBV4-1 | . | CASSQDGGEGVIHEQYF | TGCGCCAGCAGCCAAGATGGGGGGGAAGGTGTAATCCACGAGCAGTACTTC
TRBD1 | TRBJ1-1 | TRBV7-8 | . | CASSGTANTEAFF | TGTGCCAGCAGCGGGACAGCGAACACTGAAGCTTTCTTT
. | TRBJ2-7 | TRBV7-9 | . | CASSLGSSTYEQYF | TGTGCCAGCAGCTTGGGATCTTCCACCTACGAGCAGTACTTC
. | TRBJ2-2 | TRBV28 | . | CASYQGRSASNTGELFF | TGTGCCAGCTACCAGGGACGTTCAGCTTCGAACACCGGGGAGCTGTTTTTT
. | TRBJ2-5 | TRBV29-1 | . | CSVEERMILGWETQYF | TGCAGCGTTGAAGAACGAATGATACTAGGGTGGGAGACCCAGTACTTC